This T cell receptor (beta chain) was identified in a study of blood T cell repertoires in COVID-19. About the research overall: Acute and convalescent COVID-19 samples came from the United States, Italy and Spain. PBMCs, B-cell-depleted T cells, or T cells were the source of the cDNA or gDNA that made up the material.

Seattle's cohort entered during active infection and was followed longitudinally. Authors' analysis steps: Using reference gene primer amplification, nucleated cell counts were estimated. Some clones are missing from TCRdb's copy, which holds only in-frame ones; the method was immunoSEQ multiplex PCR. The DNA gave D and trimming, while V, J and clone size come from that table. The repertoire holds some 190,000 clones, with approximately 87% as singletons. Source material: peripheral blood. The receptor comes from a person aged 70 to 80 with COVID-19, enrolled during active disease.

CDR3 nucleotides: TGTGCCAGCAGAACTAGCGGGAAGAAGCAGTTCTTC. Encoded protein: CASRTSGKKQFF. The chain has TRBV28 and TRBJ2-1, with 10 nucleotides matching TRBD2. The CDR3 runs to 12 residues. Per germline, CDR1 MDHEN and CDR2 SYDVKM. The junction had 4 bases not matched to a gene; V was cut back by 6 bases and J by 11 bases.